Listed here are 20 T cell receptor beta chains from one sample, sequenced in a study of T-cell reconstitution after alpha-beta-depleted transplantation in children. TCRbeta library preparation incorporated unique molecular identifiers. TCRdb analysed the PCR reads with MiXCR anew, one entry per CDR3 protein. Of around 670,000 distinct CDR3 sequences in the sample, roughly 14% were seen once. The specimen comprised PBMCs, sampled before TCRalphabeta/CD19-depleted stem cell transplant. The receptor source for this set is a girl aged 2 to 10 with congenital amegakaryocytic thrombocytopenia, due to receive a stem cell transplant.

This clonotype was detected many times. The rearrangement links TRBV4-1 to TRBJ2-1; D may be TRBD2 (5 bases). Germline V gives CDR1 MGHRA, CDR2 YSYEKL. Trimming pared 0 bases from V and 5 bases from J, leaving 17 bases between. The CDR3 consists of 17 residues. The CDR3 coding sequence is TGCGCCAGCAGCCAAGAGTCCCTCCGGACTTTAAACAATGAGCAGTTCTTC. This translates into CASSQESLRTLNNEQFF.

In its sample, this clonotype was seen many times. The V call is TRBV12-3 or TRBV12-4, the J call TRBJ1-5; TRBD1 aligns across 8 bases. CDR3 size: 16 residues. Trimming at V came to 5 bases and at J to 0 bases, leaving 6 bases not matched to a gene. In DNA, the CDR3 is TGTGCCAGCAGTGCCCGGACAGGGAATAGCAATCAGCCCCAGCATTTT. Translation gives CASSARTGNSNQPQHF.

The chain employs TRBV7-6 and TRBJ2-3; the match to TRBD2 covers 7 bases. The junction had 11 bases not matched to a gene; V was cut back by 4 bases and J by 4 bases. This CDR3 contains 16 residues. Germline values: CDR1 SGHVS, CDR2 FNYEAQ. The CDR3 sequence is CASSSDGGSFADTQYF. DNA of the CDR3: TGTGCCAGCAGCTCAGACGGCGGGAGTTTTGCAGATACGCAGTATTTT.

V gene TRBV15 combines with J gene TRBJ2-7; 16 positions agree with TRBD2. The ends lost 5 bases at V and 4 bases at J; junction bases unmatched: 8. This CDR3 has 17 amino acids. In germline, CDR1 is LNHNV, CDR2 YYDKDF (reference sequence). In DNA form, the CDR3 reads TGTGCCACCAGCGACGGGACTAGCGGGAGGGCTTTGTACGAGCAGTACTTC. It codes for CATSDGTSGRALYEQYF.

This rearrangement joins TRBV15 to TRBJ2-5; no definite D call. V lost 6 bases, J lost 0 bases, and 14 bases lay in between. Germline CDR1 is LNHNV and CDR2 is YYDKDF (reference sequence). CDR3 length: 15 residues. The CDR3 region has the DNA TGTGCCACCAGTTCGGTCCAGCTGTACCAAGAGACCCAGTACTTC. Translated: CATSSVQLYQETQYF.

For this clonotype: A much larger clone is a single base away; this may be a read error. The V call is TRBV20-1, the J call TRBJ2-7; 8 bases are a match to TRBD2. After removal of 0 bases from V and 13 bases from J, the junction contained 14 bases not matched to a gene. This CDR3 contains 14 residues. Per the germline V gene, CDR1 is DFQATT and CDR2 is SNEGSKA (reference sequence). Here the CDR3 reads CSARDGDSGEWHYF. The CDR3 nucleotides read TGCAGTGCTAGAGATGGGGATAGCGGGGAGTGGCATTACTTC.

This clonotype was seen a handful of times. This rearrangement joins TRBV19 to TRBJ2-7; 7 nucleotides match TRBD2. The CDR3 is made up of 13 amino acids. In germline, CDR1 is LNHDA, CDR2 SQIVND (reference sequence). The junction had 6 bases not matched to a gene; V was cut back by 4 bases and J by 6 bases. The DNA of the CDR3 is TGTGCCAGTAGTACTATAGCGGGCGTCGAGCAGTACTTC. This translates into CASSTIAGVEQYF.

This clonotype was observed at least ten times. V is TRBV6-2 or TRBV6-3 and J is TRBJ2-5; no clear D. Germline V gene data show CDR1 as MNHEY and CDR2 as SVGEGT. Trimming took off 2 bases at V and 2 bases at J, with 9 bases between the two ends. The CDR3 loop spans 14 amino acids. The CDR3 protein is CASSYLGRQETQYF. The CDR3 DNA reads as TGTGCCAGCAGTTACCTCGGACGACAAGAGACCCAGTACTTC.

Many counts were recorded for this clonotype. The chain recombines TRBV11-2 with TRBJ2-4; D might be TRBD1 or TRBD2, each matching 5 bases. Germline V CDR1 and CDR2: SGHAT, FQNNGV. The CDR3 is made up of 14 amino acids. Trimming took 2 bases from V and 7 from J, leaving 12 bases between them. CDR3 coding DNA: TGTGCCAGCAGCTTAATGGGGGTACGCAACATTCAGTACTTC. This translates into CASSLMGVRNIQYF.

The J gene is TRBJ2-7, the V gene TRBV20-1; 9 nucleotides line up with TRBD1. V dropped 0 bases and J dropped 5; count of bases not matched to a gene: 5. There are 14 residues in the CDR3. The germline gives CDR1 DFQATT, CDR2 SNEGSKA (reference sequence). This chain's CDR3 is CSAREPGQGDEQYF. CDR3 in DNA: TGCAGTGCTAGAGAGCCGGGACAGGGTGACGAGCAGTACTTC.

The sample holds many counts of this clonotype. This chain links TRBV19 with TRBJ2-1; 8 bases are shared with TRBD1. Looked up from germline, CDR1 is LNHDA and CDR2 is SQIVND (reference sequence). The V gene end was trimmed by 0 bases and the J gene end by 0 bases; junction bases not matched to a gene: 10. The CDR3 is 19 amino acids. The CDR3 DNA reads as TGTGCCAGTAGTATAGATCTAGCCAGGGGGCGAGGCTCCTACAATGAGCAGTTCTTC. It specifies CASSIDLARGRGSYNEQFF.

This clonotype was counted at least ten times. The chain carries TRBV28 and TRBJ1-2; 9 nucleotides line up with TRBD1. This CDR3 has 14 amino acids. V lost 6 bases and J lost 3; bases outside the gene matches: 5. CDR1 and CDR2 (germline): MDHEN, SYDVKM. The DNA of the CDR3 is TGTGCCAGCAGACAGGGGGCCGGGTACTATGGCTACACCTTC. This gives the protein CASRQGAGYYGYTF.

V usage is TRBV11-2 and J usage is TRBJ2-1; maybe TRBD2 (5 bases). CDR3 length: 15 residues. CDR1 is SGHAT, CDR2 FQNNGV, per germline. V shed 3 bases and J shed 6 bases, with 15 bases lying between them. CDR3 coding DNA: TGTGCCAGCAGCTTTCGAGGGTGGCGTGTCAATGAGCAGTTCTTC. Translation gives CASSFRGWRVNEQFF.

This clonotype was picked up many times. The CDR3 loop reads CASSPLGVTDTQYF. Written as DNA, the CDR3 is TGTGCCAGCAGCCCCCTGGGGGTCACGGATACGCAGTATTTT. The chain couples TRBV7-6 to TRBJ2-3; D is possibly TRBD1 or TRBD2 (5 bases each). The CDR3 totals 14 residues. Germline V gene data show CDR1 as SGHVS and CDR2 as FNYEAQ. The V end lost 5 bases, the J end lost 6 bases, and 15 bases lay between the germline ends.

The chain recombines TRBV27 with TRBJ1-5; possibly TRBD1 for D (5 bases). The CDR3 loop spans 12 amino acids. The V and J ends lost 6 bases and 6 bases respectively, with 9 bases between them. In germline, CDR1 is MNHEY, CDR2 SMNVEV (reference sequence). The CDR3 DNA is TGTGCCAGCAGGCAGGGAGGTCAGCCCCAGCATTTT. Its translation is CASRQGGQPQHF.

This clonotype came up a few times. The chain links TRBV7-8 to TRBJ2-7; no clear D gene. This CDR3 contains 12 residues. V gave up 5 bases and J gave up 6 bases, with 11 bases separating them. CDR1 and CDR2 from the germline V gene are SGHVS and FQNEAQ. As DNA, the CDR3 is TGTGCCAGCAGCCGCGGTCAGATCGAGCAGTACTTC. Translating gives CASSRGQIEQYF.

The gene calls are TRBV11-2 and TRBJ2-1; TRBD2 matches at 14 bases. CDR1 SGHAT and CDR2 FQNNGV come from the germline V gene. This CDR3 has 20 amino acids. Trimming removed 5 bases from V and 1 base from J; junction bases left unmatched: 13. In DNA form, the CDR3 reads TGTGCCAGCAGCCTGGGGCTGGGACTAGCGGGAGTGGGGTCCTACAATGAGCAGTTCTTC. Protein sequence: CASSLGLGLAGVGSYNEQFF.

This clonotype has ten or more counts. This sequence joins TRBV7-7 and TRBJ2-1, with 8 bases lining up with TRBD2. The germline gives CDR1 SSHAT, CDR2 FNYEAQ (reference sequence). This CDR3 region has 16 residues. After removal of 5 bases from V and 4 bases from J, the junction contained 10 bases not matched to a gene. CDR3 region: CASSGRSGREYNEQFF. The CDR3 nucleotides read TGTGCCAGCAGCGGACGGAGCGGGAGAGAGTACAATGAGCAGTTCTTC.

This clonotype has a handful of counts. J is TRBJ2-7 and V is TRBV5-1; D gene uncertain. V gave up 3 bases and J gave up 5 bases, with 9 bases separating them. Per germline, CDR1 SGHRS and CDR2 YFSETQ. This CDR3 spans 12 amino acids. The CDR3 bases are TGCGCCAGCAGCTCCCCACCCAACGAGCAGTACTTC. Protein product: CASSSPPNEQYF.

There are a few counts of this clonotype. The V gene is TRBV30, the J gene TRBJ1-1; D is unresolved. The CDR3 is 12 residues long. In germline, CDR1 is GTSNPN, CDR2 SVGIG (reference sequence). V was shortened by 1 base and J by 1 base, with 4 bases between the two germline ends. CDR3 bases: TGTGCCTGGAGTGGATCGAACACTGAAGCTTTCTTT. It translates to CAWSGSNTEAFF.